This T cell receptor (beta chain) was identified in a study of T cell responses to AZD1222 COVID-19 vaccine. In regard to this clone: Its target is not known.

General study findings and limits: Samples come after the peak T cell response, not at day 14. Distributed over spike, vaccine-associated CD4 TCRs predominated at 160-218 and 743-854.

This table comes from immunoSEQ multiplex PCR, and its TCRdb copy is limited to in-frame clones, with some not included. The sample lists about 150,000 clones, 93% occurring once. With 6 bases removed from V and 5 bases from J, the gap between germline ends came to 19 bases. This CDR3 comprises 16 residues. CDR1 is LNHDA, CDR2 SQIVND, per germline (reference sequence). This receptor was identified in an adult in good health. Specimen: peripheral blood, collected on day 0 of AZD1222 vaccination. The chain employs TRBV19 and TRBJ2-2, with a tentative D call TRBD1 (7 bases). Here the CDR3 DNA reads TGTGCCAGTAGCAACGACAGGGCCGCGGGGACCGGGGAGCTGTTTTTT. Translation: CASSNDRAAGTGELFF. Full variable domain (rest looked up from reference TRBV19 and TRBJ2-2): DGGITQSPKYLFRKEGQNVTLSCEQNLNHDAMYWYRQDPGQGLRLIYYSQIVNDFQKGDIAEGYSVSREKKESFPLTVTSAQKNPTAFYLCASSNDRAAGTGELFFGEGSRLTVL.